This is a list of T cell receptor beta chains from one sample in a study of blood T cell repertoires in COVID-19. Data came from immunoSEQ multiplex PCR; TCRdb stores just in-frame clones and leaves some out. The sample consists of about 99,000 clones, over 65% of them appearing once. The sample taken for sequencing was peripheral blood. These receptors all come from a human donor in a cohort sampled during active COVID-19. Both conserved end residues are part of each CDR3. Each record gives: clone size, D gene, V gene, CDR3 length, J gene, CDR3 protein, CDR3 DNA. A D gene is named only where the DNA matches it firmly. The listing skips clone size in some rows; elsewhere it reads once, few, many or a size class.

clone_size: NA
d_call: TRBD1
v_call: TRBV7-9
cdr3_length: 17
j_call: TRBJ1-2
cdr3_aa: CASSLRAGTGVNYGYTF
cdr3_nt: TGTGCCAGCAGCTTACGGGCGGGGACAGGGGTTAACTATGGCTACACCTTC

clone_size: NA
d_call: NA
v_call: TRBV3-1/TRBV3-2
cdr3_length: 15
j_call: TRBJ2-5
cdr3_aa: CASSQGALYQETQYF
cdr3_nt: TGTGCCAGCAGCCAGGGGGCCCTGTACCAAGAGACCCAGTACTTC

clone_size: NA
d_call: NA
v_call: TRBV2
cdr3_length: 13
j_call: TRBJ1-2
cdr3_aa: CASREPVDYGYTF
cdr3_nt: TGTGCCAGCAGGGAGCCGGTGGACTATGGCTACACCTTC

clone_size: NA
d_call: TRBD2
v_call: TRBV28
cdr3_length: 13
j_call: TRBJ2-7
cdr3_aa: CASTTSGGYEQYF
cdr3_nt: TGTGCCAGCACAACTAGCGGGGGGTACGAGCAGTACTTC

clone_size: NA
d_call: NA
v_call: TRBV11-2
cdr3_length: 13
j_call: TRBJ2-5
cdr3_aa: CASSLIASETQYF
cdr3_nt: TGTGCCAGCAGCTTGATAGCGTCGGAGACCCAGTACTTC

clone_size: few
d_call: NA
v_call: TRBV15
cdr3_length: 12
j_call: TRBJ2-1
cdr3_aa: CATSRSLAEQFF
cdr3_nt: TGTGCCACCAGCAGGAGCCTCGCCGAGCAGTTCTTC

clone_size: few
d_call: TRBD1
v_call: TRBV9
cdr3_length: 15
j_call: TRBJ1-1
cdr3_aa: CASSTRGNLNTEAFF
cdr3_nt: TGTGCCAGCAGCACCAGGGGGAATCTTAACACTGAAGCTTTCTTT

clone_size: NA
d_call: TRBD2
v_call: TRBV5-4
cdr3_length: 16
j_call: TRBJ2-1
cdr3_aa: CASSAGRQRDYNEQFF
cdr3_nt: TGTGCCAGCAGCGCCGGGAGGCAGAGGGACTACAATGAGCAGTTCTTC

clone_size: NA
d_call: TRBD1
v_call: TRBV5-1
cdr3_length: 15
j_call: TRBJ2-7
cdr3_aa: CASSPDEDRVYEQYF
cdr3_nt: TGCGCCAGCAGCCCGGATGAGGACAGGGTCTACGAGCAGTACTTC

clone_size: NA
d_call: TRBD1
v_call: TRBV6-2/TRBV6-3
cdr3_length: 18
j_call: TRBJ2-7
cdr3_aa: CASSFLPGTGGASYEQYF
cdr3_nt: TGTGCCAGCAGTTTCTTACCCGGGACAGGGGGCGCTTCCTACGAGCAGTACTTC

clone_size: NA
d_call: NA
v_call: TRBV3-1/TRBV3-2
cdr3_length: 14
j_call: TRBJ2-5
cdr3_aa: CASSQDTLASTQYF
cdr3_nt: TGTGCCAGCAGCCAAGATACCCTAGCCTCGACCCAGTACTTC

clone_size: NA
d_call: TRBD1
v_call: TRBV6-4
cdr3_length: 14
j_call: TRBJ2-7
cdr3_aa: CASSGDREGYEQYF
cdr3_nt: TGTGCCAGCAGTGGCGACAGGGAAGGTTACGAGCAGTACTTC

clone_size: NA
d_call: TRBD1
v_call: TRBV5-1
cdr3_length: 14
j_call: TRBJ1-1
cdr3_aa: CASSLYRGNTEAFF
cdr3_nt: TGCGCCAGCAGCTTGTACAGGGGCAACACTGAAGCTTTCTTT

clone_size: NA
d_call: NA
v_call: TRBV2
cdr3_length: 14
j_call: TRBJ1-3
cdr3_aa: CASGPGGSGNTIYF
cdr3_nt: TGTGCCAGTGGACCGGGAGGCTCTGGAAACACCATATATTTT

clone_size: NA
d_call: NA
v_call: TRBV6-2/TRBV6-3
cdr3_length: 18
j_call: TRBJ2-1
cdr3_aa: CASSPSLGWGLPGNEQFF
cdr3_nt: TGTGCCAGCAGCCCCAGCCTAGGGTGGGGACTCCCGGGGAATGAGCAGTTCTTC

clone_size: NA
d_call: NA
v_call: TRBV7-8
cdr3_length: 16
j_call: TRBJ1-6
cdr3_aa: CASSLEIGARTKPLHF
cdr3_nt: TGTGCCAGCAGCTTAGAAATTGGGGCGAGGACTAAACCCCTCCACTTT

clone_size: few
d_call: TRBD2
v_call: TRBV6-5
cdr3_length: 16
j_call: TRBJ2-5
cdr3_aa: CASSYSRAGGQETQYF
cdr3_nt: TGTGCCAGCAGTTACTCGAGAGCGGGGGGCCAAGAGACCCAGTACTTC

clone_size: NA
d_call: NA
v_call: TRBV5-6
cdr3_length: 11
j_call: TRBJ2-2
cdr3_aa: CASRGTGELFF
cdr3_nt: TGTGCCAGCCGGGGCACCGGGGAGCTGTTTTTT

clone_size: NA
d_call: NA
v_call: TRBV2
cdr3_length: 14
j_call: TRBJ1-4
cdr3_aa: CASSVRQPNEKLFF
cdr3_nt: TGTGCCAGCAGTGTACGACAGCCAAATGAAAAACTGTTTTTT

clone_size: NA
d_call: NA
v_call: TRBV6-5
cdr3_length: 12
j_call: TRBJ2-5
cdr3_aa: CASTSQGGTQYF
cdr3_nt: TGTGCCAGCACCTCTCAAGGAGGGACCCAGTACTTC

clone_size: NA
d_call: TRBD1
v_call: TRBV11-2
cdr3_length: 16
j_call: TRBJ1-1
cdr3_aa: CASSPTGGQGAAEAFF
cdr3_nt: TGTGCCAGCAGCCCGACTGGTGGACAGGGGGCAGCTGAAGCTTTCTTT

clone_size: NA
d_call: NA
v_call: TRBV2
cdr3_length: 14
j_call: TRBJ2-3
cdr3_aa: CASSSGTTSDTQYF
cdr3_nt: TGTGCCAGCAGCTCAGGGACAACCTCAGATACGCAGTATTTT

clone_size: NA
d_call: NA
v_call: TRBV21-1
cdr3_length: 14
j_call: TRBJ1-6
cdr3_aa: CASTPDRENSPLHF
cdr3_nt: TGTGCCAGCACCCCCGACAGGGAAAATTCACCCCTCCACTTT

clone_size: NA
d_call: TRBD2
v_call: TRBV6-2/TRBV6-3
cdr3_length: 14
j_call: TRBJ2-3
cdr3_aa: CASSLGTMTDTQYF
cdr3_nt: TGTGCCAGCAGTCTTGGGACTATGACAGATACGCAGTATTTT

clone_size: NA
d_call: NA
v_call: TRBV7-3
cdr3_length: 16
j_call: TRBJ2-1
cdr3_aa: CASSLTRQASYNEQFF
cdr3_nt: TGTGCCAGCAGCTTAACACGCCAGGCCTCCTACAATGAGCAGTTCTTC

clone_size: NA
d_call: NA
v_call: TRBV19
cdr3_length: 14
j_call: TRBJ2-2
cdr3_aa: CASNLQGYTGELFF
cdr3_nt: TGTGCCAGTAATTTACAGGGCTACACCGGGGAGCTGTTTTTT

clone_size: NA
d_call: TRBD1
v_call: TRBV7-8
cdr3_length: 16
j_call: TRBJ1-2
cdr3_aa: CASSRTTGVTNYGYTF
cdr3_nt: TGTGCCAGCAGCAGAACGACAGGGGTTACTAACTATGGCTACACCTTC

clone_size: NA
d_call: TRBD2
v_call: TRBV10-1
cdr3_length: 17
j_call: TRBJ2-1
cdr3_aa: CASSDRGLAGEYNEQFF
cdr3_nt: TGCGCCAGCAGTGACCGGGGACTAGCGGGGGAATACAATGAGCAGTTCTTC

clone_size: NA
d_call: TRBD1
v_call: TRBV18
cdr3_length: 16
j_call: TRBJ2-1
cdr3_aa: CASSRTRDRGDNEQFF
cdr3_nt: TGTGCCAGCTCTCGGACCCGGGACAGGGGCGACAATGAGCAGTTCTTC

clone_size: NA
d_call: TRBD2
v_call: TRBV2
cdr3_length: 16
j_call: TRBJ2-3
cdr3_aa: CASSGGAGASTDTQYF
cdr3_nt: TGTGCCAGCAGTGGTGGAGCGGGGGCCAGCACAGATACGCAGTATTTT

clone_size: NA
d_call: TRBD1
v_call: TRBV4-3
cdr3_length: 15
j_call: TRBJ1-2
cdr3_aa: CASSQTTGVNYGYTF
cdr3_nt: TGCGCCAGCAGCCAGACGACAGGGGTAAACTATGGCTACACCTTC

clone_size: NA
d_call: TRBD1
v_call: TRBV6-5
cdr3_length: 12
j_call: TRBJ2-7
cdr3_aa: CASTTGAYEQYF
cdr3_nt: TGTGCCAGCACCACAGGGGCCTACGAGCAGTACTTC

clone_size: NA
d_call: TRBD1
v_call: TRBV30
cdr3_length: 13
j_call: TRBJ1-2
cdr3_aa: CAWRPQGAGGYTF
cdr3_nt: TGTGCCTGGAGACCACAGGGGGCTGGGGGCTACACCTTC

clone_size: NA
d_call: NA
v_call: TRBV18
cdr3_length: 15
j_call: TRBJ1-2
cdr3_aa: CASSPFRDTNYGYTF
cdr3_nt: TGTGCCAGCTCACCCTTCCGGGACACTAACTATGGCTACACCTTC

clone_size: NA
d_call: NA
v_call: TRBV3-1/TRBV3-2
cdr3_length: 14
j_call: TRBJ1-6
cdr3_aa: CASSQGAGNSPLHF
cdr3_nt: TGTGCCAGCAGCCAAGGGGCAGGCAATTCACCCCTCCACTTT

clone_size: few
d_call: TRBD2
v_call: TRBV7-3
cdr3_length: 15
j_call: TRBJ2-1
cdr3_aa: CASSTRLAGNNEQFF
cdr3_nt: TGTGCCAGCAGCACTAGACTAGCGGGGAACAATGAGCAGTTCTTC

clone_size: NA
d_call: NA
v_call: TRBV15
cdr3_length: 12
j_call: TRBJ1-1
cdr3_aa: CATSREGLGAFF
cdr3_nt: TGTGCCACCAGCAGAGAGGGCCTCGGAGCTTTCTTT

clone_size: NA
d_call: TRBD1
v_call: TRBV4-1
cdr3_length: 15
j_call: TRBJ2-2
cdr3_aa: CASSLGGQGLGELFF
cdr3_nt: TGCGCCAGCAGCCTAGGGGGACAGGGGCTCGGGGAGCTGTTTTTT

clone_size: NA
d_call: NA
v_call: TRBV19
cdr3_length: 14
j_call: TRBJ2-2
cdr3_aa: CASRIQGNTGELFF
cdr3_nt: TGTGCCAGTAGGATACAGGGGAACACCGGGGAGCTGTTTTTT

clone_size: NA
d_call: TRBD1
v_call: TRBV6-6
cdr3_length: 14
j_call: TRBJ1-1
cdr3_aa: CASSYGTGNTEAFF
cdr3_nt: TGTGCCAGCAGTTACGGGACAGGGAACACTGAAGCTTTCTTT

clone_size: once
d_call: NA
v_call: TRBV28
cdr3_length: 14
j_call: TRBJ1-1
cdr3_aa: CACGPGAMNTEAFF
cdr3_nt: TGTGCCTGCGGTCCTGGGGCCATGAACACTGAAGCTTTCTTT

clone_size: few
d_call: NA
v_call: TRBV11-2
cdr3_length: 16
j_call: TRBJ1-2
cdr3_aa: CASSLDRAVSGYGYTF
cdr3_nt: TGTGCCAGCAGCTTAGATCGGGCCGTTAGCGGCTATGGCTACACCTTC

clone_size: NA
d_call: TRBD1
v_call: TRBV4-3
cdr3_length: 15
j_call: TRBJ1-1
cdr3_aa: CASSQTQGKGTEAFF
cdr3_nt: TGCGCCAGCAGCCAAACACAGGGGAAAGGGACTGAAGCTTTCTTT

clone_size: few
d_call: NA
v_call: TRBV28
cdr3_length: 12
j_call: TRBJ1-3
cdr3_aa: CASRSSGNTIYF
cdr3_nt: TGTGCCAGCAGGAGCTCTGGAAACACCATATATTTT

clone_size: NA
d_call: TRBD1
v_call: TRBV9
cdr3_length: 15
j_call: TRBJ2-1
cdr3_aa: CASSGGTGTYNEQFF
cdr3_nt: TGTGCCAGCTCAGGGGGGACAGGGACCTACAATGAGCAGTTCTTC

clone_size: NA
d_call: NA
v_call: TRBV11-1
cdr3_length: 15
j_call: TRBJ1-1
cdr3_aa: CASSLGQGSVTEAFF
cdr3_nt: TGTGCCAGCAGCTTGGGGCAGGGGTCGGTGACTGAAGCTTTCTTT

clone_size: NA
d_call: TRBD1
v_call: TRBV24-1
cdr3_length: 15
j_call: TRBJ1-5
cdr3_aa: CATSDSGGPNQPQHF
cdr3_nt: TGTGCCACCAGTGATTCAGGGGGACCCAATCAGCCCCAGCATTTT

clone_size: NA
d_call: NA
v_call: TRBV3-1/TRBV3-2
cdr3_length: 12
j_call: TRBJ2-7
cdr3_aa: CASSPGVAEQYF
cdr3_nt: TGTGCCAGCTCCCCTGGTGTGGCCGAGCAGTACTTC

clone_size: NA
d_call: TRBD1
v_call: TRBV4-1
cdr3_length: 16
j_call: TRBJ2-2
cdr3_aa: CASSREGTANTGELFF
cdr3_nt: TGCGCCAGCAGCCGTGAGGGGACAGCGAACACCGGGGAGCTGTTTTTT

clone_size: NA
d_call: TRBD2
v_call: TRBV5-1
cdr3_length: 13
j_call: TRBJ2-3
cdr3_aa: CASSSGGVNTQYF
cdr3_nt: TGCGCCAGCAGCTCGGGGGGTGTCAATACGCAGTATTTT

clone_size: NA
d_call: NA
v_call: TRBV2
cdr3_length: 13
j_call: TRBJ1-5
cdr3_aa: CASTGGGNQPQHF
cdr3_nt: TGTGCCAGCACAGGAGGGGGCAATCAGCCCCAGCATTTT

clone_size: NA
d_call: TRBD2
v_call: TRBV2
cdr3_length: 15
j_call: TRBJ2-3
cdr3_aa: CASRGSGGARDTQYF
cdr3_nt: TGTGCCAGCAGGGGCAGCGGGGGGGCTCGAGATACGCAGTATTTT

clone_size: once
d_call: NA
v_call: TRBV5-1
cdr3_length: 16
j_call: TRBJ2-4
cdr3_aa: CASSLALKGESDIQYF
cdr3_nt: TGCGCCAGCAGCTTGGCCTTGAAGGGAGAATCAGACATTCAGTACTTC

clone_size: once
d_call: NA
v_call: TRBV7-2
cdr3_length: 16
j_call: TRBJ1-3
cdr3_aa: CASSLITGGLGNTIYF
cdr3_nt: TGTGCCAGCAGCCTGATAACGGGGGGTCTAGGAAACACCATATATTTT